This TCR beta chain was profiled in a study of cytomegalovirus exposure and HLA in healthy donors. General observations from the study: A later analysis linked fewer than 20,000 TCR beta sequences to HLA alleles at 0.05 false discovery rate. It was reported that the classifier diagnosed cytomegalovirus status with high specificity and sensitivity in both the original and validation cohorts. In a later analysis, HLA-associated TCR beta chains were more clonally expanded than equally common others. A few of the chains that were CMV-associated were confirmed in vitro to be specific for CMV antigens.

This clone occurred a few times. Its specificity is not known. PCR amplification relied on 60 Vbeta primers (plus 13 Jbeta primers). TCRdb's table, derived via immunoSEQ multiplex PCR, lists solely in-frame clones and lacks some. The repertoire includes under 150,000 clones, roughly 9.4% of them detected once, and 1.5% to 2% sits in the top ten. From germline, CDR1 is MDHEN and CDR2 SYDVKM. This CDR3 is 15 amino acids long. The V end was cut by 5 bases, the J end by 4 bases, with 15 bases between. Sequencing was performed on PBMCs. This TCR was sampled from a male donor in good health and CMV-seronegative. The chain couples TRBV28 to TRBJ1-5, with D possibly TRBD1 on 6 matching bases. The CDR3 DNA follows: TGTGCCAGCAGTCAATGGACAGCGGGGAATCAGCCCCAGCATTTT. Protein: CASSQWTAGNQPQHF.